These 3 T cell receptor beta chains originate from one sample sequenced in a study of T-cell memory formation after mild COVID-19. One entry per CDR3 protein results from TCRdb running MiXCR on the 5' RACE reads. The sample lists roughly 170,000 distinct CDR3 sequences, about 18% occurring once. Sample: PBMCs or a T cell subset sorted from them (not recorded which). These receptors were taken from a man between 18 and 35 years old who had mild COVID-19 (a few samples of this study predate the infection). Cell type and time point are not known.

Many counts were recorded for this clonotype. The chain uses TRBV4-1 and TRBJ1-3; D remains ambiguous. The CDR3 has 16 residues. Trimming took 0 bases from V and 0 from J, leaving 9 bases between them. Germline V gene sequence: CDR1 MGHRA, CDR2 YSYEKL. The DNA of the CDR3 is TGCGCCAGCAGCCAAGAGCCCCAGGTCTCTGGAAACACCATATATTTT. This codes for CASSQEPQVSGNTIYF.

This clonotype was recorded many times. V and J are TRBV5-1 and TRBJ2-5, with TRBD1 matching 12 bases. The CDR3 runs 14 residues. Looked up from germline, CDR1 is SGHRS and CDR2 is YFSETQ. The J segment lost 6 bases and the V segment lost 3 bases, leaving 3 bases of the junction unmatched. Here the CDR3 DNA reads TGCGCCAGCAGCTGGGACAGGGGGCCGAAGACCCAGTACTTC. Translated, it gives CASSWDRGPKTQYF.

This clonotype was seen a few times. The chain joins TRBV20-1 to TRBJ1-1; TRBD1 matches 9 bases. The germline V gene encodes CDR1 DFQATT and CDR2 SNEGSKA (reference sequence). CDR3 length: 13 amino acids. The V and J ends lost 6 bases and 10 bases, in that order; junction bases with no gene match: 12. This CDR3 reads CSASGTGRFRAFF. The CDR3 coding sequence is TGCAGTGCCTCCGGGACAGGGAGATTTCGAGCTTTCTTT.